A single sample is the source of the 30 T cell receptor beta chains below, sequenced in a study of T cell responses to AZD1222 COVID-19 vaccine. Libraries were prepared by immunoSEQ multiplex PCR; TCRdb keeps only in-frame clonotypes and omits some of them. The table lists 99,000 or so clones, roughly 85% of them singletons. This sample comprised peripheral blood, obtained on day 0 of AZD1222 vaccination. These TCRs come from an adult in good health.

CDR3 DNA: TGTGCCAGTAGTATCCTCGCCTTAGCCAAAAACATTCAGTACTTC. This gives the protein CASSILALAKNIQYF. V and J are TRBV19 and TRBJ2-4; D unclear. V gave up 3 bases and J gave up 0 bases, with 9 bases separating them. The germline V gene encodes CDR1 LNHDA and CDR2 SQIVND (reference sequence). This CDR3 has 15 residues.

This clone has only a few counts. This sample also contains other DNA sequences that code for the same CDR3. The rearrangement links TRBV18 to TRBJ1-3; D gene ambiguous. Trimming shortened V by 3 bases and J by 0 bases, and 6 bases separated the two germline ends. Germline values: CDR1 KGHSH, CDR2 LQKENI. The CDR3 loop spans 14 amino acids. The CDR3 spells CASSPPGSGNTIYF. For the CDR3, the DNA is TGTGCCAGCTCACCCCCTGGCTCTGGAAACACCATATATTTT.

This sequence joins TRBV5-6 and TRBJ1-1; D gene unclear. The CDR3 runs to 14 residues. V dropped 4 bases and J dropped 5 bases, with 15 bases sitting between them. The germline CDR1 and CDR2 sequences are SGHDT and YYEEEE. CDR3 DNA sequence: TGTGCCAGCAGCCGGGTGGGTATAAGTACTGAAGCTTTCTTT. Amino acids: CASSRVGISTEAFF. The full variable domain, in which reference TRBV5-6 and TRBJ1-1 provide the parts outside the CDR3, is DAGVTQSPTHLIKTRGQQVTLRCSPKSGHDTVSWYQQALGQGPQFIFQYYEEEERQRGNFPDRFSGHQFPNYSSELNVNALLLGDSALYLCASSRVGISTEAFFGQGTRLTVV.

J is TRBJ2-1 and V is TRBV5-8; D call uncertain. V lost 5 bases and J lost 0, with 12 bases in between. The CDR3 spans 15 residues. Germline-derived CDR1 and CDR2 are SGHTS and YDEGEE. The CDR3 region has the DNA TGTGCCAGCAGGAGGAGCGACTTCTCCTACAATGAGCAGTTCTTC. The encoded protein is CASRRSDFSYNEQFF.

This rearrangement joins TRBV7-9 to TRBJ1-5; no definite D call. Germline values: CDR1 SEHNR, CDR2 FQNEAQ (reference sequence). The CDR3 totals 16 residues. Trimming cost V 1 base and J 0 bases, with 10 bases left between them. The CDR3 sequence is CASSLDRGISNQPQHF. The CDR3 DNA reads TGTGCCAGCAGCTTAGATAGAGGGATTAGCAATCAGCCCCAGCATTTT.

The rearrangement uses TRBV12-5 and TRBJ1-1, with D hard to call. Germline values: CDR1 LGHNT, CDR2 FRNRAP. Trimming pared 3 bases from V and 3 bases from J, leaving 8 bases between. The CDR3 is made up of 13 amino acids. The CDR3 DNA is TGTGCTAGTGGTTTCCCCGGCCACACTGAAGCTTTCTTT. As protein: CASGFPGHTEAFF.

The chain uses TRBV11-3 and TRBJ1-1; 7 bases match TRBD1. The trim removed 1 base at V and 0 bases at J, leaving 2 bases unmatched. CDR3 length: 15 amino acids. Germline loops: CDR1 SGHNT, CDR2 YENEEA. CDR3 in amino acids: CASSLATGVNTEAFF. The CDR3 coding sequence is TGTGCCAGCAGCTTAGCCACAGGGGTGAACACTGAAGCTTTCTTT.

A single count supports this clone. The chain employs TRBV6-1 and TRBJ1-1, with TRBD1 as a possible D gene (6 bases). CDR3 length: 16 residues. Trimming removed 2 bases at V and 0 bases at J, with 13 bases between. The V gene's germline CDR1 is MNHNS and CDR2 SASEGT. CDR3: CASSERGNQMNTEAFF. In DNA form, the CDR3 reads TGTGCCAGCAGTGAAAGGGGGAATCAGATGAACACTGAAGCTTTCTTT.

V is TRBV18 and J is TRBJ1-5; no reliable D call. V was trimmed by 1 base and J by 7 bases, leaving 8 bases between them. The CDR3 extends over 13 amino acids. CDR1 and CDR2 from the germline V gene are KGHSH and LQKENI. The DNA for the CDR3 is TGTGCCAGCTCACCACTATTGGGACAGCCCCAGCATTTT. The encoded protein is CASSPLLGQPQHF.

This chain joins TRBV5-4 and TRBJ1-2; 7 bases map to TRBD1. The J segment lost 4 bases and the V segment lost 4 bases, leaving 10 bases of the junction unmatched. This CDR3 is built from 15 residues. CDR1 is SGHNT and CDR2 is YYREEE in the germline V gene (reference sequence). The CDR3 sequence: CASSPDRAPTYGYTF. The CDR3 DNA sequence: TGTGCCAGCAGCCCTGACAGGGCCCCTACCTATGGCTACACCTTC.

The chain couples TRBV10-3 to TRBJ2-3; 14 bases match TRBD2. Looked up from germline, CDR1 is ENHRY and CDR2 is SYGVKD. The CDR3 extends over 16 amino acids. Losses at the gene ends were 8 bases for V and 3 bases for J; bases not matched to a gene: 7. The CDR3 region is CAIGGLAGVRTDTQYF. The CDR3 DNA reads TGTGCCATCGGGGGACTAGCGGGAGTGAGAACAGATACGCAGTATTTT.

CDR3 in amino acids: CASSLVSYDEQFF. The DNA of the CDR3 is TGTGCCAGCAGCTTGGTATCGTATGATGAGCAGTTCTTC. The rearrangement joins TRBV5-4 to TRBJ2-1; D remains ambiguous. From germline, CDR1 is SGHNT and CDR2 YYREEE (reference sequence). Trimming removed 0 bases at V and 8 bases at J, with 9 bases between. The length of the CDR3 is 13 residues.

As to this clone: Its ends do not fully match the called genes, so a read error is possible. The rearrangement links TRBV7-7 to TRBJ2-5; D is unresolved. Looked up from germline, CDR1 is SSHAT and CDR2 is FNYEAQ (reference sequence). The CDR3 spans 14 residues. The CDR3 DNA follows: TGTGCTAGCAGCCCAACCCCTAGCCAAGAGACCCAGTACTTC. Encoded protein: CASSPTPSQETQYF.

This CDR3 reads CASSIGDGNTEAFF. CDR3 sequence (DNA): TGTGCCAGTAGTATCGGGGACGGCAACACTGAAGCTTTCTTT. V is TRBV19 and J is TRBJ1-1, with D tentatively TRBD1 (5 bases). This CDR3 has 14 residues. Germline values: CDR1 LNHDA, CDR2 SQIVND (reference sequence). V dropped 3 bases and J dropped 2 bases, with 10 bases sitting between them.

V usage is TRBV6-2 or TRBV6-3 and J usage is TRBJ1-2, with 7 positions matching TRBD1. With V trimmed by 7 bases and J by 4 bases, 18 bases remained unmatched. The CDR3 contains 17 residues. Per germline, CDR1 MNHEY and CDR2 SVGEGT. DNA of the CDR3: TGTGCCAGCACCCCCTCCGGGACAGTCCTTACAGGCTATGGCTACACCTTC. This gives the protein CASTPSGTVLTGYGYTF.

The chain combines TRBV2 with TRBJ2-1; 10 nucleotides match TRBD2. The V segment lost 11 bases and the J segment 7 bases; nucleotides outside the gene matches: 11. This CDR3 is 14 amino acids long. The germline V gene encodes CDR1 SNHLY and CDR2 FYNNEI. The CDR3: CASGASGSLNEQFF. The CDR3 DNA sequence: TGTGCCTCCGGTGCTAGCGGGAGCTTGAATGAGCAGTTCTTC.

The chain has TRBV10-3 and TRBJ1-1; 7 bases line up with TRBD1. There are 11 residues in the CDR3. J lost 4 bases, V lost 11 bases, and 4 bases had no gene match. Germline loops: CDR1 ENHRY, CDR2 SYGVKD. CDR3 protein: CAATGSTEAFF. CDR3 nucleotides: TGTGCCGCGACAGGGTCCACTGAAGCTTTCTTT.

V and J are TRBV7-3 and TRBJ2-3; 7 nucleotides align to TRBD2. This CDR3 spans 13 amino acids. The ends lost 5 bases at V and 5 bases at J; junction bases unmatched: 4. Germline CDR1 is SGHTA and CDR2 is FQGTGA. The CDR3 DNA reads TGTGCCAGCAGCCGAGGGAGGGAAGATACGCAGTATTTT. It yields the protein CASSRGREDTQYF.

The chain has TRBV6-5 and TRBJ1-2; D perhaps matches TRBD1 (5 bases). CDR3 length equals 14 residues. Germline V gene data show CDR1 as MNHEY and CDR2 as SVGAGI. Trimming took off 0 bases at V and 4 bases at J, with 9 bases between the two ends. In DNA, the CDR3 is TGTGCCAGCAGTTACTCATCGGGGGTCTATGGCTACACCTTC. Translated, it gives CASSYSSGVYGYTF.

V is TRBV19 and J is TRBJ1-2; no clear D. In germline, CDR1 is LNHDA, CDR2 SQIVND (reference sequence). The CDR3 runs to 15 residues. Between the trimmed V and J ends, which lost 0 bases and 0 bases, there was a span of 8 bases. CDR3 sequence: CASSIDVLANYGYTF. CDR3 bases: TGTGCCAGTAGTATAGATGTTCTAGCTAACTATGGCTACACCTTC.

This CDR3 is CASSQRGWDTDTQYF. The CDR3 bases are TGTGCCAGCAGCCAGAGGGGGTGGGACACAGATACGCAGTATTTT. The chain uses TRBV7-3 and TRBJ2-3, with D perhaps TRBD1 (6 bases). CDR1 and CDR2 (germline): SGHTA, FQGTGA. This CDR3 has 15 residues. Trimming shortened V by 5 bases and J by 2 bases, and 14 bases separated the two germline ends. Supplemented by reference TRBV7-3 and TRBJ2-3, the full variable domain reads GAGVSQTPSNKVTEKGKYVELRCDPISGHTALYWYRQSLGQGPEFLIYFQGTGAADDSGLPNDRFFAVRPEGSVSTLKIQRTERGDSAVYLCASSQRGWDTDTQYFGPGTRLTVL.

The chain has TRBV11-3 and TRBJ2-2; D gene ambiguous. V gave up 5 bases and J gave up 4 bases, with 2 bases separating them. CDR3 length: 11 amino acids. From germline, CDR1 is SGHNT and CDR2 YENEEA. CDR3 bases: TGTGCCAGCAGCCGCACCGGGGAGCTGTTTTTT. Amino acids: CASSRTGELFF. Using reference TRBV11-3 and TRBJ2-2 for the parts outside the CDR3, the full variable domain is EAGVVQSPRYKIIEKKQPVAFWCNPISGHNTLYWYLQNLGQGPELLIRYENEEAVDDSQLPKDRFSAERLKGVDSTLKIQPAELGDSAVYLCASSRTGELFFGEGSRLTVL.

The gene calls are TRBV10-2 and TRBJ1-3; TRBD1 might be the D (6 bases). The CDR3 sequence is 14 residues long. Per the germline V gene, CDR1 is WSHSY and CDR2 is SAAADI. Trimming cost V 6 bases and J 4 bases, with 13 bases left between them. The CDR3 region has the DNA TGCGCCAGCAGCCAGGGGATAATGGGAAACACCATATATTTT. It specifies CASSQGIMGNTIYF.

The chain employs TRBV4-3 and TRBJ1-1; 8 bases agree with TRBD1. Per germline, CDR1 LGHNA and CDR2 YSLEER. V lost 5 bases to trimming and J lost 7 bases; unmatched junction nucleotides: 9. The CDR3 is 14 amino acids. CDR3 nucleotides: TGCGCCAGCAGCGACCGCCCCGGGACAGGTGAAGCTTTCTTT. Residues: CASSDRPGTGEAFF.

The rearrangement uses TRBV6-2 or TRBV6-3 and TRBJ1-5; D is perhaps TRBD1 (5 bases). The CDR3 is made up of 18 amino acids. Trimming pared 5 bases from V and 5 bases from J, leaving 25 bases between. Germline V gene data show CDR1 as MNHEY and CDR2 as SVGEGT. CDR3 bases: TGTGCCAGCAGTCCCAACGCCGGCCTAACAGGTGTGTATCAGCCCCAGCATTTT. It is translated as CASSPNAGLTGVYQPQHF.

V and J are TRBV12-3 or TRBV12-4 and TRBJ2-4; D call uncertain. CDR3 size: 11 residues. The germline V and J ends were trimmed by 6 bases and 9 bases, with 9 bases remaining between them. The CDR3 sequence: CASSYLAIQYF. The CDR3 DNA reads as TGTGCCAGCAGCTACCTTGCCATTCAGTACTTC.

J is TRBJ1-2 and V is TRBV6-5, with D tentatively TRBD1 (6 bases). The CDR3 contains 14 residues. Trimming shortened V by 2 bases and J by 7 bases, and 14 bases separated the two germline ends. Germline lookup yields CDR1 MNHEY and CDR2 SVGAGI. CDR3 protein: CASSYRNREGGYTF. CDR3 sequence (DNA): TGTGCCAGCAGTTACAGGAACAGGGAAGGTGGCTACACCTTC.

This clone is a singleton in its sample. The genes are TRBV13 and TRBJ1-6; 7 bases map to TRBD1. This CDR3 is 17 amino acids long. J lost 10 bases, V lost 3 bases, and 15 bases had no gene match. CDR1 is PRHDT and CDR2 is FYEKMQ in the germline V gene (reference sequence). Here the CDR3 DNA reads TGTGCCAGCAGCTTTAAAAAGAGAGGGGGCGCGGGGTCACCCCTCCACTTT. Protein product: CASSFKKRGGAGSPLHF.

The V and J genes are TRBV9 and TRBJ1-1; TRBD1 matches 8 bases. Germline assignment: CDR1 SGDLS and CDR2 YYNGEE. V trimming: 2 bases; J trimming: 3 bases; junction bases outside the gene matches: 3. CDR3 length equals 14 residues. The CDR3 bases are TGTGCCAGCAGCGTCCGGGACAGGCACACTGAAGCTTTCTTT. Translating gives CASSVRDRHTEAFF.

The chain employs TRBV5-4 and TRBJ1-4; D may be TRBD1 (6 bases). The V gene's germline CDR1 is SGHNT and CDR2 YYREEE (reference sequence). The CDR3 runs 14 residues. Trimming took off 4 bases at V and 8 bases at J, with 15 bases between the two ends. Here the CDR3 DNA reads TGTGCCAGCAGCCCAGGGGAGAGGGGGGAAAAACTGTTTTTT. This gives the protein CASSPGERGEKLFF.